What follows are 6 T cell receptor beta chains derived from one specimen sequenced in a study of graft-versus-host responses after intestinal transplantation. The protocol was immunoSEQ multiplex PCR, while the TCRdb copy is restricted to in-frame clones and leaves out a portion. Seen here are over 100,000 clones, 85% to 95% observed once, and the top ten hold 1.2%. Their antigens remain unidentified. The sample was unstimulated CD8+ T cells sorted from spleen or lymph node cells, taken before transplant. These receptors all stem from a human donor who was the organ donor for an intestinal transplant.

This chain joins TRBV5-4 and TRBJ2-7; 8 bases align to TRBD1. From germline, CDR1 is SGHNT and CDR2 YYREEE (reference sequence). CDR3 size: 14 residues. The V gene end was trimmed by 0 bases and the J gene end by 4 bases; junction bases not matched to a gene: 3. CDR3 bases: TGTGCCAGCAGCTTGGCAGGGGGCGGATACGAGCAGTACTTC. It codes for CASSLAGGGYEQYF.

The CDR3 reads CAWSVGQGNQPQHF. For the CDR3, the DNA is TGTGCCTGGAGTGTGGGACAGGGCAATCAGCCCCAGCATTTT. The gene calls are TRBV30 and TRBJ1-5, with TRBD1 matching 8 bases. With 0 bases clipped from V and 2 bases from J, the junction kept 0 bases outside the gene matches. Germline CDR1 is GTSNPN and CDR2 is SVGIG (reference sequence). The CDR3 is made up of 14 amino acids.

This clone has only one observation. J is TRBJ1-1 and V is TRBV9; TRBD1 matches at 8 bases. Germline values: CDR1 SGDLS, CDR2 YYNGEE. The CDR3 has 15 residues. Trimming cost V 4 bases and J 1 base; bases outside gene matches: 6. DNA of the CDR3: TGTGCCAGCAGCCCCTGGACAGGGCCGAACACTGAAGCTTTCTTT. As protein: CASSPWTGPNTEAFF. Drawing the rest from reference TRBV9 and TRBJ1-1, the complete variable domain is DSGVTQTPKHLITATGQRVTLRCSPRSGDLSVYWYQQSLDQGLQFLIQYYNGEERAKGNILERFSAQQFPDLHSELNLSSLELGDSALYFCASSPWTGPNTEAFFGQGTRLTVV.

This clone came up once. The genes are TRBV6-6 and TRBJ1-1, with a tentative D call TRBD1 (6 bases). CDR1 MNHNY and CDR2 SVGAGI come from the germline V gene (reference sequence). Trimming shortened V by 0 bases and J by 1 base, and 12 bases separated the two germline ends. The CDR3 is 16 residues long. CDR3 DNA sequence: TGTGCCAGCAGTTACTCCCCGGGACACCCGAACACTGAAGCTTTCTTT. It is translated as CASSYSPGHPNTEAFF.

In nucleotides, the CDR3 is TGTGCCAGTAGTCTCTCCGGGACGTCCTACGAGCAGTACTTC. This encodes CASSLSGTSYEQYF. The chain joins TRBV19 to TRBJ2-7; D may match TRBD1 or TRBD2 (5 bases each). V lost 5 bases and J lost 1, with 12 bases in between. The CDR3 consists of 14 residues. CDR1 LNHDA and CDR2 SQIVND come from the germline V gene (reference sequence).

This sequence joins TRBV9 and TRBJ2-3; D uncertain. The CDR3 consists of 12 residues. Trimming cost V 1 base and J 2 bases, with 2 bases left between them. CDR1 and CDR2 (germline): SGDLS, YYNGEE. In DNA form, the CDR3 reads TGTGCCAGCAGCGTAAACACAGATACGCAGTATTTT. Amino acids: CASSVNTDTQYF.